This TCR beta chain was documented in a study of molecular identifiers for immune sequencing clone quantification. Study as a whole: In replicates, the authors split RNA from approximately 20,000 or 100,000 naive CD8 cells five ways and sequenced four.

With 10%, 30% or 50% of RNA, roughly 20,000 to 1,000,000 naive CD8 T cells were sequenced. Based on a CD8+CD4-CCR7+CD45RA+ profile, naive CD8 T cells were sorted. This clonotype was recorded many times. Its antigen is currently unknown. TCRdb called the PCR reads again in MiXCR, with one record for every CDR3 protein. The sample lists under 75,000 distinct CDR3 sequences, about 20% seen once, with more than 1.4% in the top ten. This CDR3 has 17 amino acids. Germline V gene lookup returns CDR1 MGHRA and CDR2 YSYEKL. V lost 0 bases to trimming and J lost 2 bases, with 17 bases between them. Points from the study as a whole: Jurkat TCR RNA spiked in from one cell could reportedly be detected among about a million naive cells.

This chain links TRBV4-1 with TRBJ2-7; D is unresolved. This sequence was found in a human donor in good health. Some libraries in this study had Jurkat cell RNA spiked in. Sequenced sample: naive CD8+ T cells from blood, with Jurkat cell RNA spiked in. The sample's subset: FACS-sorted CD8+CD4-CCR7+CD45RA+ naive T cells. CDR3 bases: TGCGCCAGCAGCCAAGAACGACCCCCCGGCACGGCCTACGAGCAGTACTTC. Protein sequence: CASSQERPPGTAYEQYF.